This TCR beta chain was documented in a study of blood T cell repertoires in COVID-19. CDR1 is SGHDT and CDR2 is YYEEEE in the germline V gene. The CDR3 loop spans 15 amino acids. Trimming removed 0 bases from V and 7 bases from J; junction bases left unmatched: 3. Libraries were prepared by immunoSEQ multiplex PCR; TCRdb keeps only in-frame clonotypes and omits some of them. The data hold roughly 74,000 clones, with roughly 88% observed a single time. The clonotype originates from a man in his sixties or seventies with active or convalescent COVID-19. The chain couples TRBV5-6 to TRBJ1-4; 10 bases match TRBD1. The sequenced material came from peripheral blood. The CDR3: CASSLGGQGLEKLFF. The CDR3 DNA sequence: TGTGCCAGCAGCTTGGGGGGACAGGGGCTTGAAAAACTGTTTTTT. The variable domain in full, with the rest retrieved from reference TRBV5-6 and TRBJ1-4, is DAGVTQSPTHLIKTRGQQVTLRCSPKSGHDTVSWYQQALGQGPQFIFQYYEEEERQRGNFPDRFSGHQFPNYSSELNVNALLLGDSALYLCASSLGGQGLEKLFFGSGTQLSVL.